This T cell receptor (beta chain) stems from a study of cytomegalovirus exposure and HLA in healthy donors. The PCR was carried out with 60 Vbeta primers and 13 Jbeta primers. The table came from immunoSEQ multiplex PCR; TCRdb's copy has only in-frame clones and leaves some out. The table lists roughly 150,000 clones, roughly 84% of them singletons, with about 1.2% in the top ten. CDR1 and CDR2 (germline): MDHEN, SYDVKM. The ends were cut back, 8 bases at V and 3 bases at J, with 11 bases in the middle. The length of the CDR3 is 14 residues. The sample comprised PBMCs. The TCR comes from a boy between 2 and 10 years old in good health and CMV-seronegative. This chain links TRBV28 with TRBJ1-6; D gene uncertain. The CDR3 coding sequence is TGTGCCAGCGCGCTGGGCGACTATAATTCACCCCTCCACTTT. Protein: CASALGDYNSPLHF.